One and the same sample provided the 25 T cell receptor beta chains below, sequenced in a study of cytomegalovirus exposure and HLA in healthy donors (dated 2017 in TCRdb). Libraries came from the immunoSEQ multiplex PCR assay. For the multiplex PCR, a mixture combining 60 forward primers for TCR Vbeta segments and 13 reverse primers for TCR Jbeta segments was used. TCRdb took over this immuneACCESS table, retaining in-frame rearrangements with V and J assigned. Such tables are incomplete; in checked studies, under half of the missing clones stem from an unresolved V gene, and the remainder is unexplained. The sample has about 160,000 clones on record, 80% of them singletons. Around 4.1% of the sample lies in the top ten. The source material was PBMCs. These receptor sequences come from a woman in her forties or fifties in good health and CMV-seropositive.

This rearrangement joins TRBV18 to TRBJ1-5; 9 bases align to TRBD1. The CDR3 loop spans 17 amino acids. Germline CDR1 KGHSH, CDR2 LQKENI. The J segment lost 0 bases and the V segment lost 6 bases, leaving 9 bases of the junction unmatched. The CDR3 sequence is CASSVRDREVSNQPQHF. DNA of the CDR3: TGTGCCAGCTCTGTCCGGGACAGGGAAGTTAGCAATCAGCCCCAGCATTTT.

This clone came up once. The gene calls are TRBV2 and TRBJ2-7, with 8 bases lining up with TRBD2. V trimming: 7 bases; J trimming: 2 bases; junction bases outside the gene matches: 7. The CDR3 consists of 14 residues. Germline V CDR1 and CDR2: SNHLY, FYNNEI. The CDR3: CASKRREAAYEQYF. The DNA for the CDR3 is TGTGCCAGCAAGCGGCGGGAGGCCGCCTACGAGCAGTACTTC.

The chain combines TRBV9 with TRBJ2-5; 7 bases match TRBD1. After removal of 0 bases from V and 1 base from J, the junction contained 3 bases not matched to a gene. CDR3 size: 15 residues. Germline CDR1 is SGDLS and CDR2 is YYNGEE. The CDR3 nucleotides are TGTGCCAGCAGCGTAGAGGGACAGCCCCAAGAGACCCAGTACTTC. This gives the protein CASSVEGQPQETQYF.

The chain couples TRBV19 to TRBJ2-3; the D is unclear. CDR3 size: 16 residues. V lost 3 bases, J lost 0 bases, and 13 bases lay in between. The germline V gene has CDR1 LNHDA and CDR2 SQIVND (reference sequence). For the CDR3, the DNA is TGTGCCAGTAGTATTGACATGTCCACTAGCACAGATACGCAGTATTTT. Translated, it gives CASSIDMSTSTDTQYF.

The CDR3 here is CASSTGLAGVRETQYF. For the CDR3, the DNA is TGTGCCAGCAGCACAGGACTAGCGGGAGTTCGGGAGACCCAGTACTTC. The chain carries TRBV9 and TRBJ2-5, with TRBD2 matching over 13 bases. This CDR3 is built from 16 residues. Germline V gene data show CDR1 as SGDLS and CDR2 as YYNGEE. The V gene end was trimmed by 4 bases and the J gene end by 5 bases; junction bases not matched to a gene: 8. Variable domain in full (rest from reference TRBV9 and TRBJ2-5): DSGVTQTPKHLITATGQRVTLRCSPRSGDLSVYWYQQSLDQGLQFLIQYYNGEERAKGNILERFSAQQFPDLHSELNLSSLELGDSALYFCASSTGLAGVRETQYFGPGTRLLVL.

The gene calls are TRBV19 and TRBJ1-2, with 8 bases identical to TRBD1. The V and J ends lost 5 bases and 8 bases, in that order; junction bases with no gene match: 13. The CDR3 contains 15 residues. Germline values: CDR1 LNHDA, CDR2 SQIVND (reference sequence). The CDR3 spells CASSVAAGGHGGYTF. The DNA of the CDR3 is TGTGCCAGTAGTGTTGCGGCAGGGGGCCACGGGGGCTACACCTTC.

This chain connects TRBV5-1 to TRBJ1-6; possible D gene TRBD1, 6 bases. Germline V CDR1 and CDR2: SGHRS, YFSETQ. V gave up 4 bases and J gave up 6 bases, with 11 bases separating them. The CDR3 extends over 14 amino acids. The CDR3 loop is CASSTGQINSPLHF. In DNA, the CDR3 is TGCGCCAGCAGCACCGGACAGATTAATTCACCCCTCCACTTT.

CDR3: CASSFNTGLDEQYF. The CDR3 DNA reads as TGTGCCAGCAGTTTTAATACGGGACTGGACGAGCAGTACTTC. J is TRBJ2-7 and V is TRBV28; D possibly corresponds to TRBD2 (6 bases). Trimming cost V 3 bases and J 5 bases, with 14 bases left between them. The CDR3 contains 14 residues. Germline V lookup: CDR1 MDHEN, CDR2 SYDVKM. The full variable domain, with the rest looked up from reference TRBV28 and TRBJ2-7, is DVKVTQSSRYLVKRTGEKVFLECVQDMDHENMFWYRQDPGLGLRLIYFSYDVKMKEKGDIPEGYSVSREKKERFSLILESASTNQTSMYLCASSFNTGLDEQYFGPGTRLTVT.

The chain employs TRBV10-2 and TRBJ2-5; a possible D gene is TRBD2 (5 bases). V lost 5 bases and J 4 bases, leaving 17 bases between the germline ends. Germline V CDR1 and CDR2: WSHSY, SAAADI. The CDR3 has 15 amino acids. The CDR3 spells CASSTFRGGLETQYF. CDR3 bases: TGCGCCAGCAGTACCTTTCGGGGTGGGTTAGAGACCCAGTACTTC.

This clone was observed a few times. The V call is TRBV28, the J call TRBJ2-7; 7 bases align to TRBD1. With V trimmed by 4 bases and J by 3 bases, 12 bases remained unmatched. CDR1 and CDR2 from the germline V gene are MDHEN and SYDVKM. The CDR3 has 16 amino acids. CDR3 loop: CASSWTLGQRNYEQYF. In nucleotides, the CDR3 is TGTGCCAGCAGTTGGACGCTGGGACAGCGGAACTACGAGCAGTACTTC.

This chain uses TRBV5-4 with TRBJ1-6, with D possibly matching TRBD1 (5 bases). Germline V CDR1 and CDR2: SGHNT, YYREEE (reference sequence). The V end lost 4 bases, the J end lost 1 base, and 15 bases lay between the germline ends. The CDR3 covers 17 residues. The CDR3 coding sequence is TGTGCCAGCAGCATGGACCCGGAGGGGTCCTATAATTCACCCCTCCACTTT. As protein: CASSMDPEGSYNSPLHF.

The rearrangement joins TRBV19 to TRBJ2-3; 9 positions match TRBD1. The CDR3 sequence is 14 residues long. Looked up from germline, CDR1 is LNHDA and CDR2 is SQIVND (reference sequence). V trimming: 6 bases; J trimming: 5 bases; junction bases outside the gene matches: 6. CDR3 sequence reads: CASRTDRGGDTQYF. In DNA, the CDR3 is TGTGCCAGTAGGACGGACAGGGGTGGAGATACGCAGTATTTT.

V and J are TRBV6-4 and TRBJ2-1, with 9 bases aligning to TRBD2. The CDR3 sequence is 14 residues long. The germline gives CDR1 MRHNA, CDR2 SNTAGT. The trim removed 4 bases at V and 8 bases at J, leaving 6 bases unmatched. The CDR3 spells CASSGGSGGDEQFF. CDR3 bases: TGTGCCAGCAGTGGGGGTAGCGGGGGAGATGAGCAGTTCTTC.

The gene calls are TRBV6-1 and TRBJ2-5; unclear D gene. This CDR3 is 11 amino acids long. The germline CDR1 and CDR2 sequences are MNHNS and SASEGT. The V and J ends lost 8 bases and 5 bases respectively, with 9 bases between them. The CDR3 sequence is CASQIGETQYF. As DNA, the CDR3 is TGTGCCAGCCAAATCGGGGAGACCCAGTACTTC.

The chain links TRBV14 to TRBJ1-2; D might be TRBD1 (6 bases). The V and J ends lost 3 bases and 4 bases respectively, with 15 bases between them. The V gene's germline CDR1 is SGHDN and CDR2 FVKESK. This CDR3 has 15 amino acids. The CDR3 DNA is TGTGCCAGCAGCCAGCTACAGGACAGCGCCTATGGCTACACCTTC. Translating it yields CASSQLQDSAYGYTF.

The rearrangement joins TRBV5-1 to TRBJ1-2; 8 nucleotides align to TRBD1. CDR3 length equals 19 residues. CDR1 is SGHRS, CDR2 YFSETQ, per germline. The V and J ends lost 1 base and 2 bases, in that order; junction bases with no gene match: 16. In DNA, the CDR3 is TGCGCCAGCAGCTTGTTACTCCAGGGGGCGGGTAACGCCAACTATGGCTACACCTTC. This sequence encodes CASSLLLQGAGNANYGYTF.

This clone has just a few counts. The rearrangement links TRBV10-3 to TRBJ1-4; 7 bases are a match to TRBD1. J was trimmed by 6 bases and V by 3 bases; bases with no gene match: 4. Germline V lookup: CDR1 ENHRY, CDR2 SYGVKD. This CDR3 contains 14 residues. CDR3 DNA: TGTGCCATCAGTGACGGCAGGGGGGATGAAAAACTGTTTTTT. It yields the protein CAISDGRGDEKLFF.

V gene TRBV27 combines with J gene TRBJ2-5; 10 bases fit TRBD2. This CDR3 has 16 residues. The germline gives CDR1 MNHEY, CDR2 SMNVEV (reference sequence). The J segment lost 4 bases and the V segment lost 2 bases, leaving 7 bases of the junction unmatched. The CDR3 DNA reads as TGTGCCAGCAGTTTACGTACAGCGGGAGGGACAGAGACCCAGTACTTC. Protein product: CASSLRTAGGTETQYF.

The chain combines TRBV19 with TRBJ2-1, with D perhaps matching TRBD2 (6 bases). Trimming took 0 bases from V and 8 from J, leaving 14 bases between them. This CDR3 has 15 amino acids. Per germline, CDR1 LNHDA and CDR2 SQIVND (reference sequence). The CDR3: CASSIEKLAGHEQFF. CDR3 in DNA: TGTGCCAGTAGTATAGAAAAACTAGCTGGGCATGAGCAGTTCTTC.

The chain has TRBV6-6 and TRBJ1-2, with D perhaps matching TRBD1 (6 bases). The CDR3 length is 14 residues. CDR1 MNHNY and CDR2 SVGAGI come from the germline V gene (reference sequence). V gave up 4 bases and J gave up 4 bases, with 13 bases separating them. CDR3 sequence: CASSSQDSSYGYTF. The CDR3 DNA follows: TGTGCCAGCAGTTCCCAGGACAGTTCCTATGGCTACACCTTC.

The chain couples TRBV6-4 to TRBJ2-3; D is perhaps TRBD2 (6 bases). V dropped 6 bases and J dropped 0 bases, with 19 bases sitting between them. This CDR3 is built from 17 residues. The germline CDR1 and CDR2 sequences are MRHNA and SNTAGT. DNA of the CDR3: TGTGCCAGCAGCGTTGGGGCGGGACCAATCAGCACAGATACGCAGTATTTT. Translation: CASSVGAGPISTDTQYF.

This chain joins TRBV30 and TRBJ2-5, with 10 bases lining up with TRBD2. J was trimmed by 2 bases and V by 0 bases; bases with no gene match: 9. Germline CDR1 and CDR2: GTSNPN and SVGIG (reference sequence). The CDR3 totals 17 residues. CDR3 in DNA: TGTGCCTGGAGTGTAGGGTATAGCGGGGGGCCGCAAGAGACCCAGTACTTC. Protein sequence: CAWSVGYSGGPQETQYF.

This clone was seen once. This chain uses TRBV10-3 with TRBJ2-7, with 7 bases aligning to TRBD2. Germline V lookup: CDR1 ENHRY, CDR2 SYGVKD. The V gene end was trimmed by 7 bases and the J gene end by 3 bases; junction bases not matched to a gene: 9. This CDR3 is built from 14 residues. Here the CDR3 DNA reads TGTGCCATCAATACGGGAGGTCAGGGCTACGAGCAGTACTTC. Translated, it gives CAINTGGQGYEQYF.

The chain carries TRBV9 and TRBJ1-2, with D possibly being TRBD1 (5 bases). Germline V gene data show CDR1 as SGDLS and CDR2 as YYNGEE. V was cut by 4 bases and J by 3 bases, with 16 bases left in between. This CDR3 has 15 residues. The CDR3 loop reads CASSPLGGLDYGYTF. CDR3 coding DNA: TGTGCCAGCAGCCCCCTTGGGGGGTTGGACTATGGCTACACCTTC.

V is TRBV7-2 and J is TRBJ2-2; possible D gene TRBD2, 6 bases. The CDR3 runs 15 residues. The germline V gene encodes CDR1 SGHTA and CDR2 FQGNSA. V was shortened by 3 bases and J by 5 bases, with 13 bases between the two germline ends. The CDR3 DNA reads TGTGCCAGCAGCTTGCTAGCGACCCCGACCGGGGAGCTGTTTTTT. It encodes CASSLLATPTGELFF.